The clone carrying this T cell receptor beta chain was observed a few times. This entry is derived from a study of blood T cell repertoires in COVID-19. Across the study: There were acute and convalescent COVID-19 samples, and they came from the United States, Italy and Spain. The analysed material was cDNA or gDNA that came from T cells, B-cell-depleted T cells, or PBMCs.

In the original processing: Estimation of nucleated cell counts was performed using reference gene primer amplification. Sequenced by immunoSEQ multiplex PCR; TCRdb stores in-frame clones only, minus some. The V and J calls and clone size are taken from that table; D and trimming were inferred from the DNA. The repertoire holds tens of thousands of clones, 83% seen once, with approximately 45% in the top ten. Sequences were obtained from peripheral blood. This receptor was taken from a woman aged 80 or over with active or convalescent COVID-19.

CDR3 loop: CASSQLRGRSGELFF. CDR3 bases: TGTGCCAGCAGCCAGCTCCGCGGGAGATCCGGGGAGCTGTTTTTT. The chain carries TRBV11-2 and TRBJ2-2; 7 bases line up with TRBD2. Trimming at V came to 5 bases and at J to 6 bases, leaving 9 bases not matched to a gene. CDR1 is SGHAT, CDR2 FQNNGV, per germline. This CDR3 has 15 amino acids. The full variable domain, its missing parts supplied by reference TRBV11-2 and TRBJ2-2, is EAGVAQSPRYKIIEKRQSVAFWCNPISGHATLYWYQQILGQGPKLLIQFQNNGVVDDSQLPKDRFSAERLKGVDSTLKIQPAKLEDSAVYLCASSQLRGRSGELFFGEGSRLTVL.